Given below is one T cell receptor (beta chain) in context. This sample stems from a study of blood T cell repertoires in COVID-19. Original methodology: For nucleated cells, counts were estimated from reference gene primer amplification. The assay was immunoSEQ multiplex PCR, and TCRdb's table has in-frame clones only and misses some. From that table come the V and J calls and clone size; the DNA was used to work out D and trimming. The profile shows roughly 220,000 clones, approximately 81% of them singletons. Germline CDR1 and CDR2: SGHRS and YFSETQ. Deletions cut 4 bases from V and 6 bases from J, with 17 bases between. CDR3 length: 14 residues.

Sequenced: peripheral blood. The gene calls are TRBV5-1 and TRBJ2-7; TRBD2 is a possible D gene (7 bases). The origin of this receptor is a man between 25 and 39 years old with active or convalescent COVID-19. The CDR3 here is CASSRDGGPSEQYF. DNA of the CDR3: TGCGCCAGCAGCCGAGACGGGGGGCCCTCCGAGCAGTACTTC.